This TCR beta chain comes out of a study of cytomegalovirus exposure and HLA in healthy donors. A multiplex PCR was run with 60 Vbeta primers and 13 Jbeta primers. Method: immunoSEQ multiplex PCR; TCRdb's copy keeps in-frame clones and lacks some. The sample consists of some 190,000 clones, around 87% of them appearing once. This CDR3 region has 15 residues. CDR1 is SGHVS, CDR2 FNYEAQ, per germline. V was pared by 3 bases and J by 5 bases, with 1 base of the junction left unmatched. The sequencing sample was made of PBMCs. This TCR was recovered from a woman under 30 in good health and CMV-seronegative. The rearrangement uses TRBV7-6 and TRBJ2-1; 13 bases align to TRBD2. For the CDR3, the DNA is TGTGCCAGCAGCTTGGGGACTAGCGGGGACAATGAGCAGTTCTTC. This gives the protein CASSLGTSGDNEQFF.